The sequence of this TCR beta chain was determined in a study of blood T cells in healthy people across ages (dated by TCRdb to between 2015 and 2016). Broadly, across the study: Template switching captured roughly one uniquely barcoded TCR beta cDNA molecule per two T cells in model experiments. Using deep sequencing normalized with unique cDNA molecular identifiers, the study measured how TCR beta repertoire diversity changes with age. The study analyzed two additional independent replicas of 1 million unique cDNA reads from the same blood draw for two donors, one aged 18 to 29 and one aged 80 or older. To avoid experimental bias, donors of different ages were distributed randomly across sequencing lanes. Donors were grouped into four age groups: young (average approximately 15 years), middle-aged (about 38), aged (about 59) and long-lived (about 90). Results the study describes overall, beyond this receptor: There was a strong correlation between observed TCR beta diversity and the percentage of naive T cells measured by flow cytometry. Compared with the aged group, the long-lived group had more naive CD4+ T cells, fewer expanded clones and increased TCR diversity, a pattern suggesting age selection. Because the CMV infection status of the donors was unknown, age-related changes in expanded clonotypes may potentially have been confounded. Observed TCR beta diversity per million T cells fell roughly linearly with age, and a significant reduction was already apparent by age roughly 41. Since profiling was done on bulk unsorted PBMCs, naive and antigen-experienced compartments could not be conclusively compared. Estimates of total diversity based on one million sequenced T cells were considered lower bounds and underestimates.

The protocol used for the library was 5' RACE. The sequencing machine was an Illumina HiSeq 2500. The second PCR ran for roughly 6 to 11 cycles and used a J-beta primer mix along with a sample-barcoded 5' primer. A unique molecular identifier was introduced onto each TCR beta cDNA molecule by a template-switch 5' adaptor carrying 12 random nucleotides. Each sample yielded at least 2.5 million CDR3-containing paired-end reads. All of the RNA was converted into first-strand cDNA using the Mint cDNA synthesis kit, with a TRBC-specific oligonucleotide serving as the primer. After uracil-DNA glycosylase treatment, a first 18-cycle PCR used universal primers M1SS and BC2_uni_R on all cDNA. The authors processed their data as follows. Normalization of each sample was performed by random selection of 1 million high-quality reads, each carrying a distinct molecular identifier. Reads with shared molecular identifiers were discarded instead of being binned into consensus sequences. CDR3 identification, clonotype clustering and error correction used MiTCR with a Q25 quality threshold and the strictest error-elimination algorithm. A nonparametric unseen species model using Euler transformation provided a lower-bound estimate of total TCR beta diversity. In-frame beta chains were kept once TCRdb had trimmed the public reads at Q25 with fastp and called clones with MiXCR. Duplicate CDR3 protein sequences are folded into a single record with the most common DNA and genes. None of the V and J calls come from the authors' own analysis; TCRdb made them. This sample comprises approximately 800,000 distinct CDR3 sequences, 53% of them detected only once. The top ten constitute roughly 37% of the sample.

The cysteine opens and the phenylalanine closes a CDR3 of 16 amino acids. Only the CDR3 region is kept as DNA, spanning 48 bases read in frame from base 1. Taken from the germline V gene, the CDR1 and CDR2 loops are SNHLY and FYNNEI. Relative to germline, V is missing 4 bases and J is missing 5 bases, with 6 bases of the junction outside any gene match. Systemically healthy Caucasian individuals from Russia, some 40 in total and aged about 6 to 95 years, were included as donors. Each donor gave roughly 9.5 milliliters of peripheral blood, collected into EDTA-treated Vacutainer tubes. Ficoll-Paque density-gradient centrifugation was used to isolate PBMCs, with at least 7 million obtained per sample. Total RNA was extracted from PBMCs with Trizol reagent, with at least 5 micrograms obtained per sample. For every donor, flow cytometry on a PBMC aliquot measured the percentage of naive CD45RAhigh/CD27high T cells.

Concerning this clonotype: Its antigen remains undetermined. Base qualities are missing; no much larger clone stands one base away.

This sequence was found in a man at least 80 years old in good health. Material: blood. In this chain, TRBV2 is recombined with TRBJ2-5; TRBD2 lines up with 14 middle nucleotides. The nucleotide sequence is TGTGCCAGCAGTGGGGGGACTAGCGGGAGAGGTGAGACCCAGTACTTC. The resulting protein is CASSGGTSGRGETQYF.